This TCR beta chain was sequenced in a study of cytomegalovirus exposure and HLA in healthy donors. Study findings and constraints: A later analysis revealed that TCR association rates differed between HLA loci, peaking at DRB1 and bottoming out at HLA-C. A later analysis, which compared TCR beta chains of equal frequency, found the HLA-associated ones more clonally expanded. There were several of the most significant clusters that appeared linked to common viral pathogens in a later analysis.

This CDR3 spans 15 amino acids. Germline V gene lookup returns CDR1 LNHDA and CDR2 SQIVND (reference sequence). J gave up 2 bases and V 4 bases, and 5 bases lay outside the gene matches. In the case of this clone: The target antigen is unknown.

The PCR was carried out with 60 Vbeta primers and 13 Jbeta primers. Sequenced by immunoSEQ multiplex PCR; TCRdb stores in-frame clones only, minus some. Counted here are a few hundred thousand clones, about 80% occurring once; the ten biggest clones make up roughly 1.3%. The J gene is TRBJ2-5, the V gene TRBV19; 9 bases match TRBD2. This receptor was taken from a girl aged 5 to 17 in good health and CMV-seronegative. The sequencing sample was made of PBMCs. Written as DNA, the CDR3 is TGTGCCAGTAGTAGGCTAGCGGGGATACAAGAGACCCAGTACTTC. Translation gives CASSRLAGIQETQYF.